This note documents a single TCR beta chain sequence. The length of the CDR3 is 14 residues. Per the germline V gene, CDR1 is KGHSH and CDR2 is LQKENI. The ends lost 3 bases at V and 6 bases at J; junction bases unmatched: 7. As originally analysed: For nucleated cells, counts were estimated from reference gene primer amplification. The assay was immunoSEQ multiplex PCR, and TCRdb's table has in-frame clones only and misses some. V and J calls and clone size are as listed in that table; D and trimming were resolved from the DNA. The sample contains about 250,000 clones, about 89% of which appear only once. The data were obtained in a study of blood T cell repertoires in COVID-19. Study summary: The study drew acute and convalescent COVID-19 samples from the United States, Italy and Spain.

The sample consisted of peripheral blood. The sequence was collected from an older woman who had recovered from COVID-19. V and J are TRBV18 and TRBJ1-2, with TRBD1 identical over 7 bases. CDR3 residues: CASSPVQGTDGYTF. The CDR3 DNA follows: TGTGCCAGCTCACCGGTACAGGGGACGGATGGCTACACCTTC. Full variable domain (outside the CDR3, taken from reference TRBV18 and TRBJ1-2): NAGVMQNPRHLVRRRGQEARLRCSPMKGHSHVYWYRQLPEEGLKFMVYLQKENIIDESGMPKERFSAEFPKEGPSILRIQQVVRGDSAAYFCASSPVQGTDGYTFGSGTRLTVV.